The 18 T cell receptor beta chains reported below all come from one sample, sequenced in a study of response to subunit inactivated influenza vaccine. TCRdb ran MiXCR on the RT-PCR reads and lists one entry per CDR3 protein. In the table there are around 520,000 distinct CDR3 sequences, 12% of which are singletons. Sequences were derived from PBMCs from blood, sampled on the day of vaccination. The source of these receptors is a man between 50 and 59 years old who received an inactivated influenza vaccine.

This clonotype occurred many times. V usage is TRBV4-2 and J usage is TRBJ2-7; D unresolved. The CDR3 contains 15 residues. V was trimmed by 0 bases and J by 4 bases, leaving 13 bases between them. The germline V gene encodes CDR1 LGHNA and CDR2 YNFKEQ. CDR3 in DNA: TGTGCCAGCAGCCAAGATTTGGTCAGAAAGTACGAGCAGTACTTC. This gives the protein CASSQDLVRKYEQYF.

This clonotype was counted only a few times. The chain links TRBV12-3 or TRBV12-4 to TRBJ2-1; D possibly uses TRBD1 or TRBD2 (5 bases each). V lost 6 bases and J 7 bases, leaving 13 bases between the germline ends. CDR3 size: 13 residues. The CDR3 nucleotides read TGTGCCAGCAGCTTCGAGGGGTGGAATGAGCAGTTCTTC. It is translated as CASSFEGWNEQFF.

This clonotype was recorded at least ten times. The genes are TRBV7-9 and TRBJ2-3; 7 nucleotides align to TRBD2. The germline gives CDR1 SEHNR, CDR2 FQNEAQ (reference sequence). The V gene end was trimmed by 0 bases and the J gene end by 3 bases; junction bases not matched to a gene: 3. There are 15 residues in the CDR3. For the CDR3, the DNA is TGTGCCAGCAGCTTAGCGGGAGGGCCAACAGATACGCAGTATTTT. This codes for CASSLAGGPTDTQYF.

In DNA, the CDR3 is TGTGCCAGCAGCCAAGATCTAAGCACTTCACCCCTCCACTTT. This encodes CASSQDLSTSPLHF. The V call is TRBV3-1, the J call TRBJ1-6; D is unresolved. Trimming removed 0 bases at V and 9 bases at J, with 9 bases between. Per the germline V gene, CDR1 is LGHDT and CDR2 is YNNKEL (reference sequence). The CDR3 runs to 14 residues. Full variable domain (missing parts from reference TRBV3-1 and TRBJ1-6): DTAVSQTPKYLVTQMGNDKSIKCEQNLGHDTMYWYKQDSKKFLKIMFSYNNKELIINETVPNRFSPKSPDKAHLNLHINSLELGDSAVYFCASSQDLSTSPLHFGNGTRLTVT.

This clonotype was seen more than once but under ten times. This CDR3 is CASSQRDREGGGYTF. The CDR3 bases are TGTGCCAGCAGCCAGAGGGACAGGGAGGGTGGTGGCTACACCTTC. The chain employs TRBV4-2 and TRBJ1-2, with 9 bases aligning to TRBD1. J was trimmed by 7 bases and V by 3 bases; bases with no gene match: 9. This CDR3 region has 15 residues. Germline V lookup: CDR1 LGHNA, CDR2 YNFKEQ.

CDR3 in DNA: TGTGCCAGCAGCTTAGGCGTCGGGGTGAGCACAGATACGCAGTATTTT. Translated, it gives CASSLGVGVSTDTQYF. The chain has TRBV11-2 and TRBJ2-3; possible D gene TRBD2, 5 bases. The CDR3 is made up of 16 amino acids. Trimming removed 1 base at V and 0 bases at J, with 11 bases between. CDR1 and CDR2 from the germline V gene are SGHAT and FQNNGV.

The V gene is TRBV2, the J gene TRBJ2-3; 8 bases are shared with TRBD2. The CDR3 contains 17 residues. Germline assignment: CDR1 SNHLY and CDR2 FYNNEI. Losses at the gene ends were 3 bases for V and 2 bases for J; bases not matched to a gene: 10. The CDR3 here is CASSDKVSGGFTDTQYF. The DNA of the CDR3 is TGTGCCAGCAGTGATAAGGTCAGCGGGGGCTTCACAGATACGCAGTATTTT.

The chain carries TRBV4-1 and TRBJ1-1; D is ambiguous. The CDR3 length is 13 residues. The germline CDR1 and CDR2 sequences are MGHRA and YSYEKL. V was pared by 2 bases and J by 4 bases, with 8 bases between. The CDR3 region is CASSQKRGTEAFF. Written as DNA, the CDR3 is TGCGCCAGCAGCCAAAAGCGGGGCACTGAAGCTTTCTTT.

This clonotype was seen a few times. The chain combines TRBV20-1 with TRBJ1-6; tentatively, D is TRBD1 (5 bases). Germline V gene sequence: CDR1 DFQATT, CDR2 SNEGSKA (reference sequence). V was shortened by 3 bases and J by 8 bases, with 11 bases between the two germline ends. CDR3 length: 13 amino acids. The CDR3 is CSASRQGDSPLHF. In DNA, the CDR3 is TGCAGTGCTAGCCGGCAGGGAGATTCACCCCTCCACTTT.

Ten or more counts support this clonotype. CDR3 in amino acids: CASSLLGTLTPTYEQYF. CDR3 coding DNA: TGTGCCAGCAGTTTATTGGGGACACTCACACCTACCTACGAGCAGTACTTC. The J gene is TRBJ2-7, the V gene TRBV28; D is perhaps TRBD1 (6 bases). Trimming stripped 1 base from V and 2 bases from J, with 18 bases between. The CDR3 covers 17 residues. From germline, CDR1 is MDHEN and CDR2 SYDVKM.

This clonotype has just a few counts. The chain recombines TRBV11-2 with TRBJ2-1; D gene unclear. Trimming removed 1 base at V and 6 bases at J, with 7 bases between. The germline V gene encodes CDR1 SGHAT and CDR2 FQNNGV. The length of the CDR3 is 13 residues. The CDR3 DNA reads as TGTGCCAGCAGCTTAGGGTTCCTCAATGAGCAGTTCTTC. The encoded protein is CASSLGFLNEQFF.

This clonotype was picked up a small number of times. The V gene is TRBV6-2 or TRBV6-3, the J gene TRBJ2-7, with TRBD1 as a possible D gene (6 bases). Deletions cut 8 bases from V and 2 bases from J, with 13 bases between. Germline-derived CDR1 and CDR2 are MNHEY and SVGEGT. CDR3 length equals 13 residues. This chain's CDR3 is CASRQVVAYEQYF. The CDR3 DNA is TGTGCCAGCCGACAGGTGGTGGCCTACGAGCAGTACTTC.

This clonotype was seen only once. This chain uses TRBV27 with TRBJ2-3; 9 bases agree with TRBD2. Germline V lookup: CDR1 MNHEY, CDR2 SMNVEV (reference sequence). Trimming cost V 3 bases and J 6 bases; bases outside gene matches: 16. The CDR3 covers 18 residues. CDR3 sequence (DNA): TGTGCCAGCAGTTTTGAAGTAAATAGCGGGGGACCGTTGGATACGCAGTATTTT. It translates to CASSFEVNSGGPLDTQYF.

This clonotype occurred a few times. The J gene is TRBJ2-2, the V gene TRBV20-1; D perhaps matches TRBD1 (5 bases). The germline V gene has CDR1 DFQATT and CDR2 SNEGSKA (reference sequence). The CDR3 has 12 residues. With 1 base removed from V and 5 bases from J, the gap between germline ends came to 5 bases. The CDR3 bases are TGCAGTGCTAGAGCAGGGACCGGGGAGCTGTTTTTT. This codes for CSARAGTGELFF.

This clonotype was detected many times. This chain links TRBV7-8 with TRBJ2-5; TRBD1 or TRBD2 may be the D gene (5 bases each). The germline V gene has CDR1 SGHVS and CDR2 FQNEAQ. CDR3 length: 15 amino acids. The V and J ends lost 4 bases and 4 bases respectively, with 16 bases between them. CDR3 loop: CASSWWDEDAETQYF. The CDR3 nucleotides are TGTGCCAGCAGCTGGTGGGACGAGGACGCAGAGACCCAGTACTTC.

The genes are TRBV2 and TRBJ2-2, with 7 positions matching TRBD1. With 6 bases clipped from V and 4 bases from J, the junction kept 5 bases outside the gene matches. This CDR3 region has 14 residues. CDR1 and CDR2 from the germline V gene are SNHLY and FYNNEI. The chain's CDR3 is CASRGQALTGELFF. In DNA, the CDR3 is TGTGCCAGCAGAGGACAGGCCCTCACCGGGGAGCTGTTTTTT. Together with reference TRBV2 and TRBJ2-2, the CDR3 gives the full variable domain: EPEVTQTPSHQVTQMGQEVILRCVPISNHLYFYWYRQILGQKVEFLVSFYNNEISEKSEIFDDQFSVERPDGSNFTLKIRSTKLEDSAMYFCASRGQALTGELFFGEGSRLTVL.

This clonotype was recorded a few times. The chain links TRBV7-3 to TRBJ1-6; no reliable D call. The CDR3 extends over 13 amino acids. CDR1 is SGHTA and CDR2 is FQGTGA in the germline V gene. V was pared by 3 bases and J by 9 bases, with 9 bases between. The DNA for the CDR3 is TGTGCCAGCAGCTTTGGCGCCTTTTCACCCCTCCACTTT. Translation gives CASSFGAFSPLHF.

The genes are TRBV12-3 or TRBV12-4 and TRBJ2-2; D is perhaps TRBD1 (5 bases). This CDR3 contains 15 residues. The V gene lost 3 bases and the J gene lost 1 base, with 9 bases spanning the gap. For the CDR3, the DNA is TGTGCCAGCAGTTTTTCCAGGGTGAACACCGGGGAGCTGTTTTTT. This translates into CASSFSRVNTGELFF.